Listed below are T cell receptor beta chains from one sample, sequenced in a study of T cells in localized non-small cell lung cancer. The method was immunoSEQ multiplex PCR; TCRdb's version includes in-frame clones alone and lacks a portion of them. Of 2,500 or so clones in the sample, approximately 32% were seen once. The source material was lung tumor tissue, sampled before any cancer treatment. These receptor sequences come from a man between 40 and 70 years old with stage II lung adenocarcinoma. The CDR3 runs from the conserved cysteine through the conserved F or W. A D gene is named only where the DNA matches it firmly. Expanded clones are given a class, and other clones once, few, many or no size at all.

j_gene	v_gene	abundance	d_gene	len	CDR3nt	CDR3aa
TRBJ2-3	TRBV9	NA	TRBD2	14	TGTGCCAGCAGCGTACCCAGCGGGGGTAATACGCAGTATTTT	CASSVPSGGNTQYF
TRBJ2-2	TRBV19	NA	NA	13	TGTGCCAGTAGTCCCGGGCCCCGTGGGGAGCTGTTTTTT	CASSPGPRGELFF
TRBJ1-1	TRBV10-2	NA	NA	14	TGCGCCAGCAGTGAGTCGGGCAGGGGAACTGAAGCTTTCTTT	CASSESGRGTEAFF
TRBJ1-3	TRBV6-7	NA	TRBD1	11	TGTGGGACAGGGGTTCGAAACACCATATATTTT	CGTGVRNTIYF
TRBJ2-7	TRBV11-3	medium-sized	TRBD2	14	TGTGCCAGCAGCCGCCCGGGAGGGAGACACGAGCAGTACTTC	CASSRPGGRHEQYF
TRBJ1-2	TRBV6-7	NA	NA	17	TGTGCCAGCAGTTACTCTACTTACAGGGAACCCAACTATGGCTACACCTTC	CASSYSTYREPNYGYTF
TRBJ2-3	TRBV29-1	NA	TRBD2	16	TGCAGCGTTGAAGGTTATGGCGGGAGGATCACAGATACGCAGTATTTT	CSVEGYGGRITDTQYF
TRBJ2-1	TRBV18	NA	TRBD2	12	TGTGCCAGCAGCCCGGGACTAGCGGAGCAGTTCTTC	CASSPGLAEQFF
TRBJ1-1	TRBV5-1	NA	NA	16	TGCGCCAGCAGCTTAAGCGGCAGAACCATGAACACTGAAGCTTTCTTT	CASSLSGRTMNTEAFF
TRBJ2-1	TRBV10-2	once	TRBD2	14	TGCGCCAGCCAGGGACTAGCGGGGGTGAATGAGCAGTTCTTC	CASQGLAGVNEQFF
TRBJ2-7	TRBV2	NA	NA	13	TGTGCCAGCAGGCATCTCCGCTCCTACGAGCAGTACTTC	CASRHLRSYEQYF
TRBJ2-5	TRBV29-1	NA	TRBD1	12	TGCAGCGTTGTAGGGGGCGGAGAGACCCAGTACTTC	CSVVGGGETQYF
TRBJ2-7	TRBV7-7	few	NA	16	TGTGCCAGCAGCTCCACCTCCAGGGGGGCTCTAAACGAGCAGTACTTC	CASSSTSRGALNEQYF
TRBJ1-1	TRBV29-1	NA	NA	15	TGCAGCGTTGAAGATGAGGGGGGAAAAAACACTGAAGCTTTCTTT	CSVEDEGGKNTEAFF
TRBJ2-7	TRBV6-8	few	TRBD2	15	TGTGCCAGCAGTTACTTAGCGGGGGCTAACTACGAGCAGTACTTC	CASSYLAGANYEQYF
TRBJ1-2	TRBV7-2	NA	NA	13	TGTGCCAGCAGCTTAGCAAGGGCAGGTGGCTACACCTTC	CASSLARAGGYTF
TRBJ2-5	TRBV6-8	few	TRBD1	14	TGTGCCAGCAGTGAGGGGGCTAGTGTGGAGACCCAGTACTTC	CASSEGASVETQYF